The sequence of this TCR beta chain was determined in a study of CD8 T cells in ankylosing spondylitis. The V gene end was trimmed by 6 bases and the J gene end by 1 base; junction bases not matched to a gene: 12. The CDR3 length is 17 residues. Germline V lookup: CDR1 SQVTM, CDR2 ANQGSEA. TCRdb re-called the 5' RACE reads through MiXCR, storing one row per CDR3 protein. In the table there are 250,000 to 400,000 distinct CDR3 sequences, about 9.9% of which are singletons. Study conclusions and caveats: Reported data indicate significant enrichment of disease-linked clones within matched ankylosing spondylitis synovial fluid. Seven to nine highly homologous variants formed a TCR beta motif that appeared characteristic of ankylosing spondylitis blood. Earlier studies detected some motif variants in reactive arthritis synovial fluid and blood.

This clonotype was seen at least ten times. Its antigen is currently unknown. Material: blood, either unsorted or a sorted T cell fraction (not recorded which). V usage is TRBV29-1 and J usage is TRBJ2-4; 10 bases agree with TRBD2. This sequence originates from a female donor with ankylosing spondylitis or in good health (not recorded which). CDR3 DNA: TGCAGCGTCGAACCCCCTAGCGGGAGTGGGGCCAAAAACATTCAGTACTTC. This sequence encodes CSVEPPSGSGAKNIQYF. Drawing the rest from reference TRBV29-1 and TRBJ2-4, the complete variable domain is SAVISQKPSRDICQRGTSLTIQCQVDSQVTMMFWYRQQPGQSLTLIATANQGSEATYESGFVIDKFPISRPNLTFSTLTVSNMSPEDSSIYLCSVEPPSGSGAKNIQYFGAGTRLSVL.